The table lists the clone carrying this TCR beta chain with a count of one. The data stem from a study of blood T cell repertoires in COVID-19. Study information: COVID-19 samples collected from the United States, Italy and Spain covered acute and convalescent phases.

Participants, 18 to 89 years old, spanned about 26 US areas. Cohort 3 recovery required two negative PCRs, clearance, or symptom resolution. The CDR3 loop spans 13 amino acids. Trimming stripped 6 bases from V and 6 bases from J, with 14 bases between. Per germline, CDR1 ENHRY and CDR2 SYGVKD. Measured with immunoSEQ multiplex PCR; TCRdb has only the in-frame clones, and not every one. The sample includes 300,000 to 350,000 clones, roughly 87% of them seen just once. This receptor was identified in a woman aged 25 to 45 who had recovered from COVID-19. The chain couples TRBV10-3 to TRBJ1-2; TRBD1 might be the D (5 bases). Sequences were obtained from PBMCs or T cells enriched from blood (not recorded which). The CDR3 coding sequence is TGTGCCATCAGGGGGGAGGGTCTCCATGGCTACACCTTC. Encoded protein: CAIRGEGLHGYTF.